This TCR beta chain originates from a study of cytomegalovirus exposure and HLA in healthy donors. Vbeta (60) and Jbeta (13) primers were used in the PCR. Generated by immunoSEQ multiplex PCR, the TCRdb table keeps only in-frame clones and is missing some. Among about 160,000 clones, roughly 82% were seen once, and the ten largest hold 2.5% to 3%. V gave up 6 bases and J gave up 11 bases; unmatched junction bases: 6. The CDR3 consists of 12 residues. Per the germline V gene, CDR1 is SNHLY and CDR2 is FYNNEI. The TCR sequence derives from a woman between 50 and 59 years old in good health and CMV-seropositive. Input material: PBMCs. The chain recombines TRBV2 with TRBJ1-1; 10 bases map to TRBD1. The CDR3 sequence: CASSADRGAAFF. For the CDR3, the DNA is TGTGCCAGCAGCGCGGACAGGGGGGCGGCTTTCTTT.